One sample yielded the 30 T cell receptor beta chains listed below, sequenced in a study of blood T cell repertoires in COVID-19. TCRdb keeps only in-frame clones here, not all; method: immunoSEQ multiplex PCR. The data hold 250,000 to 350,000 clones, with 90% observed a single time. The sequencing sample was made of PBMCs or T cells enriched from blood (not recorded which). Receptors were obtained from a woman aged 18 to 35 with acute COVID-19.

The chain uses TRBV21-1 and TRBJ1-5. TRBV21-1 constitutes a pseudogene. The CDR3 covers 17 residues. The CDR3 is CASSKRPWGGRDQPQHF. DNA of the CDR3: TGTGCCAGCAGCAAAAGGCCCTGGGGGGGGCGCGATCAGCCCCAGCATTTT.

The rearrangement links TRBV6-5 to TRBJ2-5, with 10 positions matching TRBD1. Trimming at V came to 7 bases and at J to 4 bases, leaving 6 bases not matched to a gene. The germline gives CDR1 MNHEY, CDR2 SVGAGI. The CDR3 is made up of 14 amino acids. The CDR3 DNA follows: TGTGCCAGCAAATCCGGGACAGGGGCAGAGACCCAGTACTTC. Amino acid sequence: CASKSGTGAETQYF.

CDR3: CASSVEAKPQHF. The CDR3 nucleotides read TGCGCCAGCAGTGTGGAGGCAAAGCCCCAGCATTTT. The rearrangement links TRBV10-2 to TRBJ1-5; no clear D gene. This CDR3 region has 12 residues. Deletions cut 4 bases from V and 8 bases from J, with 9 bases between. Looked up from germline, CDR1 is WSHSY and CDR2 is SAAADI.

The chain couples TRBV27 to TRBJ2-2; possible D gene TRBD2, 5 bases. The length of the CDR3 is 15 residues. The germline V gene encodes CDR1 MNHEY and CDR2 SMNVEV (reference sequence). V lost 4 bases, J lost 0 bases, and 9 bases lay in between. DNA for the CDR3: TGTGCCAGCAGTTGGGAGAGATCGAACACCGGGGAGCTGTTTTTT. Translation: CASSWERSNTGELFF.

The genes are TRBV6-4 and TRBJ2-2; D is perhaps TRBD2 (6 bases). V lost 4 bases and J lost 4, with 7 bases in between. CDR1 is MRHNA and CDR2 is SNTAGT in the germline V gene. The CDR3 is made up of 13 amino acids. This CDR3 reads CASSAGSTGELFF. CDR3 nucleotide sequence: TGTGCCAGCAGTGCCGGGAGCACCGGGGAGCTGTTTTTT.

This chain connects TRBV6-6 to TRBJ2-3; 8 bases are shared with TRBD2. CDR1 is MNHNY, CDR2 SVGAGI, per germline (reference sequence). This CDR3 contains 17 residues. The trim removed 5 bases at V and 0 bases at J, leaving 10 bases unmatched. The CDR3 DNA reads as TGTGCCAGCAGTCGCGGGAGGCACTCCTTAAGCACAGATACGCAGTATTTT. Translating gives CASSRGRHSLSTDTQYF.

This chain links TRBV5-1 with TRBJ2-7, with TRBD2 identical over 7 bases. The germline V gene encodes CDR1 SGHRS and CDR2 YFSETQ. The CDR3 contains 14 residues. V trimming: 4 bases; J trimming: 5 bases; junction bases outside the gene matches: 9. In DNA form, the CDR3 reads TGCGCCAGCAGCCTAAAGGGAGGGAACCACGAGCAGTACTTC. The encoded protein is CASSLKGGNHEQYF.

The chain combines TRBV9 with TRBJ1-2; 8 bases are shared with TRBD1. This CDR3 comprises 13 residues. V shed 2 bases and J 6 bases; nucleotides not matched to a gene: 3. CDR1 is SGDLS and CDR2 is YYNGEE in the germline V gene. CDR3 DNA: TGTGCCAGCAGCGTGAGGACAGGGAATGGCTACACCTTC. It codes for CASSVRTGNGYTF.

J is TRBJ1-3 and V is TRBV5-1; the D gene is possibly TRBD1 (5 bases). Trimming took off 4 bases at V and 0 bases at J, with 17 bases between the two ends. Germline CDR1 reads SGHRS; CDR2 reads YFSETQ. The CDR3 consists of 17 residues. CDR3 region: CASSLNPTGSSGNTIYF. CDR3 DNA: TGCGCCAGCAGCCTTAACCCCACAGGAAGCTCTGGAAACACCATATATTTT.

The CDR3 DNA follows: TGTGCCAGCAGCTTAGGAGGTTTTAGGTCCTACAATGAGCAGTTCTTC. Translation: CASSLGGFRSYNEQFF. The rearrangement links TRBV7-9 to TRBJ2-1, with D unclear. The CDR3 is 16 residues long. Trimming pared 1 base from V and 1 base from J, leaving 11 bases between. The germline V gene has CDR1 SEHNR and CDR2 FQNEAQ (reference sequence).

This chain links TRBV10-2 with TRBJ2-3, with D possibly TRBD2 on 6 matching bases. V was pared by 4 bases and J by 0 bases, with 8 bases between. The CDR3 length is 14 residues. CDR1 and CDR2 from the germline V gene are WSHSY and SAAADI. The CDR3 region is CASSGGTSTDTQYF. As DNA, the CDR3 is TGCGCCAGCAGTGGGGGGACTAGCACAGATACGCAGTATTTT.

This clone showed up just once. The chain is built from TRBV10-3 and TRBJ1-4; D unresolved. Deletions cut 10 bases from V and 0 bases from J, with 15 bases between. CDR3 length: 15 amino acids. Per germline, CDR1 ENHRY and CDR2 SYGVKD. The CDR3 is CATNGGPATNEKLFF. CDR3 nucleotides: TGTGCCACCAATGGAGGGCCGGCAACTAATGAAAAACTGTTTTTT.

The chain carries TRBV5-1 and TRBJ2-1, with 14 bases identical to TRBD2. Germline loops: CDR1 SGHRS, CDR2 YFSETQ. This CDR3 spans 15 amino acids. The trim removed 4 bases at V and 8 bases at J, leaving 5 bases unmatched. CDR3 in DNA: TGCGCCAGCAGCAAGGGACTAGCGGGAGCCGATGAGCAGTTCTTC. As protein: CASSKGLAGADEQFF.

The chain carries TRBV19 and TRBJ1-2; the D gene is possibly TRBD1 (6 bases). Trimming left V 10 bases short and J 6 bases short, with 18 bases between. Germline lookup yields CDR1 LNHDA and CDR2 SQIVND (reference sequence). This CDR3 has 13 amino acids. In nucleotides, the CDR3 is TGTGCCACCCATCGTATGGGGGCGGATGGCTACACCTTC. This sequence encodes CATHRMGADGYTF.

The V gene is TRBV10-3, the J gene TRBJ2-1, with D tentatively TRBD2 (5 bases). Trimming removed 0 bases at V and 7 bases at J, with 13 bases between. Per the germline V gene, CDR1 is ENHRY and CDR2 is SYGVKD. There are 15 residues in the CDR3. The CDR3: CAISESGLTTNEQFF. CDR3 nucleotide sequence: TGTGCCATCAGTGAGTCCGGGCTGACTACTAATGAGCAGTTCTTC.

The chain joins TRBV30 to TRBJ2-4; possible D gene TRBD2, 6 bases. Trimming pared 3 bases from V and 3 bases from J, leaving 15 bases between. This CDR3 is 15 amino acids long. Germline V gene data show CDR1 as GTSNPN and CDR2 as SVGIG (reference sequence). The CDR3 sequence: CAWSLASAVKNIQYF. The DNA of the CDR3 is TGTGCCTGGAGCCTAGCTAGCGCCGTCAAAAACATTCAGTACTTC.

The chain has TRBV27 and TRBJ2-1; 10 bases agree with TRBD2. Per germline, CDR1 MNHEY and CDR2 SMNVEV (reference sequence). The CDR3 consists of 16 residues. Germline trimming cut 8 bases from V and 2 bases from J; bases unmatched to any gene: 9. As DNA, the CDR3 is TGTGCCAGCGGAGTAGCGGGAGGATTGCCCTACAATGAGCAGTTCTTC. Translation: CASGVAGGLPYNEQFF.

V is TRBV25-1 and J is TRBJ1-2, with D perhaps matching TRBD1 (5 bases). Germline CDR1 MGHDK, CDR2 SYGVNS. The CDR3 is 17 residues long. The V end lost 8 bases, the J end lost 1 base, and 23 bases lay between the germline ends. CDR3 in amino acids: CASAYIVRGSSNYGYTF. DNA for the CDR3: TGTGCCAGCGCCTACATCGTCCGGGGGAGTAGTAACTATGGCTACACCTTC.

The chain carries TRBV18 and TRBJ2-7; D gene ambiguous. V lost 3 bases to trimming and J lost 2 bases, with 5 bases between them. The CDR3 is 12 residues long. Per germline, CDR1 KGHSH and CDR2 LQKENI. The CDR3, as DNA: TGTGCCAGCTCACCTAGCCCCTACGAGCAGTACTTC. Translating gives CASSPSPYEQYF.

The chain is built from TRBV18 and TRBJ2-2; D is uncertain. Germline CDR1 reads KGHSH; CDR2 reads LQKENI. The CDR3 totals 11 residues. The germline V and J ends were trimmed by 4 bases and 6 bases, with 3 bases remaining between them. CDR3 protein: CASSLAGELFF. The CDR3 DNA follows: TGTGCCAGCTCACTAGCCGGGGAGCTGTTTTTT. The full variable domain, its missing parts supplied by reference TRBV18 and TRBJ2-2, is NAGVMQNPRHLVRRRGQEARLRCSPMKGHSHVYWYRQLPEEGLKFMVYLQKENIIDESGMPKERFSAEFPKEGPSILRIQQVVRGDSAAYFCASSLAGELFFGEGSRLTVL.

This clone was detected a few times. This sequence joins TRBV19 and TRBJ2-1; D is perhaps TRBD2 (5 bases). The CDR3 is 15 residues long. Germline CDR1 LNHDA, CDR2 SQIVND (reference sequence). V was shortened by 1 base and J by 0 bases, with 7 bases between the two germline ends. The CDR3 sequence is CASSIGRVSYNEQFF. The CDR3 DNA sequence: TGTGCCAGTAGTATAGGGCGGGTCTCCTACAATGAGCAGTTCTTC. Full variable domain (missing parts from reference TRBV19 and TRBJ2-1): DGGITQSPKYLFRKEGQNVTLSCEQNLNHDAMYWYRQDPGQGLRLIYYSQIVNDFQKGDIAEGYSVSREKKESFPLTVTSAQKNPTAFYLCASSIGRVSYNEQFFGPGTRLTVL.

This clone showed up just a few times. The gene calls are TRBV9 and TRBJ2-7; D is perhaps TRBD2 (6 bases). Germline-derived CDR1 and CDR2 are SGDLS and YYNGEE. CDR3 size: 15 residues. V shed 0 bases and J shed 4 bases, with 14 bases lying between them. In DNA form, the CDR3 reads TGTGCCAGCAGCGTAGGGGGACTTGGAGGGTACGAGCAGTACTTC. Protein sequence: CASSVGGLGGYEQYF.

This rearrangement joins TRBV5-1 to TRBJ2-2; D not certain. CDR3 size: 15 residues. Looked up from germline, CDR1 is SGHRS and CDR2 is YFSETQ. Between the trimmed V and J ends, which lost 4 bases and 6 bases, there was a span of 16 bases. The CDR3 nucleotides read TGCGCCAGCAGCCTCGCCGAACGTGAGGCCGGGGAGCTGTTTTTT. Amino acids: CASSLAEREAGELFF.

This clone appeared a single time. The rearrangement joins TRBV19 to TRBJ2-7, with 8 nucleotides matching TRBD1. CDR1 is LNHDA, CDR2 SQIVND, per germline (reference sequence). CDR3 length: 15 amino acids. The ends lost 7 bases at V and 0 bases at J; junction bases unmatched: 8. This chain's CDR3 is CASNPGTGSSYEQYF. CDR3 DNA: TGTGCCAGTAACCCCGGGACAGGCAGCTCCTACGAGCAGTACTTC. Complete variable domain (other parts from reference TRBV19 and TRBJ2-7): DGGITQSPKYLFRKEGQNVTLSCEQNLNHDAMYWYRQDPGQGLRLIYYSQIVNDFQKGDIAEGYSVSREKKESFPLTVTSAQKNPTAFYLCASNPGTGSSYEQYFGPGTRLTVT.

This chain joins TRBV13 and TRBJ2-7; D not resolved. CDR1 is PRHDT, CDR2 FYEKMQ, per germline (reference sequence). The CDR3 is 13 amino acids. Trimming cost V 3 bases and J 3 bases, with 9 bases left between them. For the CDR3, the DNA is TGTGCCAGCAGCTTTAGTGGTGTCTACGAGCAGTACTTC. This translates into CASSFSGVYEQYF.

The chain is built from TRBV30 and TRBJ2-3; a possible D gene is TRBD1 (5 bases). CDR1 and CDR2 from the germline V gene are GTSNPN and SVGIG (reference sequence). The CDR3 contains 12 residues. The V end was cut by 6 bases, the J end by 2 bases, with 9 bases between. This chain's CDR3 is CACTGYTDTQYF. Here the CDR3 DNA reads TGTGCCTGTACAGGCTACACAGATACGCAGTATTTT.

The chain carries TRBV7-8 and TRBJ2-1; D unclear. The CDR3 length is 14 residues. V shed 3 bases and J shed 0 bases, with 6 bases lying between them. Looked up from germline, CDR1 is SGHVS and CDR2 is FQNEAQ. The CDR3 DNA reads TGTGCCAGCAGCTTGGTCAGCTCCTACAATGAGCAGTTCTTC. Translated, it gives CASSLVSSYNEQFF.

Concerning this clone: Other DNA sequences of this sample code for an identical CDR3. The chain recombines TRBV10-1 with TRBJ2-7; D gene ambiguous. The CDR3 runs to 11 residues. Per germline, CDR1 WNHNN and CDR2 SYGVQD (reference sequence). Trimming left V 3 bases short and J 7 bases short, with 7 bases between. CDR3 DNA sequence: TGCGCCAGCAGTGATAGTGGTGAGCAGTACTTC. Translation gives CASSDSGEQYF.

The V gene is TRBV10-2, the J gene TRBJ1-1, with a weak D call TRBD1 (5 bases). The germline V gene has CDR1 WSHSY and CDR2 SAAADI. The CDR3 sequence is 13 residues long. Trimming took 4 bases from V and 4 from J, leaving 10 bases between them. The CDR3 loop reads CASSVSGGTEAFF. DNA for the CDR3: TGCGCCAGCAGTGTTAGCGGGGGCACTGAAGCTTTCTTT.

This chain links TRBV24-1 with TRBJ2-7, with a possible D match to TRBD1 (5 bases). The CDR3 is 13 residues long. V dropped 8 bases and J dropped 0 bases, with 10 bases sitting between them. Germline assignment: CDR1 KGHDR and CDR2 SFDVKD. In DNA, the CDR3 is TGTGCCACCAACAGGCCTAGCTCCTACGAGCAGTACTTC. Protein product: CATNRPSSYEQYF.